One and the same sample provided the 21 T cell receptor beta chains below, sequenced in a study of T cells in Graves' hyperthyroidism and ophthalmopathy. TCR beta CDR3 regions were amplified from RNA transcripts. First-round RT-PCR targeting the TCR CDR3 was performed with the HTBI primer set. TCRdb processed the multiplex PCR reads anew with MiXCR; each CDR3 protein has one entry. Here the sample spans a few hundred thousand distinct CDR3 sequences, more than 13% being singletons. What was sequenced was blood. Source of these receptors: a woman aged 30 to 39 with Graves' hyperthyroidism.

This clonotype appeared many times. This sequence joins TRBV12-3 or TRBV12-4 and TRBJ1-1; D might be TRBD1 (5 bases). The CDR3 loop spans 13 amino acids. V was trimmed by 3 bases and J by 4 bases, leaving 9 bases between them. DNA for the CDR3: TGTGCCAGCAGTTTTAATGGGGCCACTGAAGCTTTCTTT. Its translation is CASSFNGATEAFF.

The table lists this clonotype with many counts. V usage is TRBV11-2 and J usage is TRBJ2-7; D is possibly TRBD2 (6 bases). V lost 5 bases and J 0 bases, leaving 11 bases between the germline ends. Germline V gene sequence: CDR1 SGHAT, CDR2 FQNNGV. The CDR3 spans 14 residues. CDR3 loop: CASSISGNSYEQYF. CDR3 sequence (DNA): TGTGCCAGCAGCATTAGCGGCAACTCCTACGAGCAGTACTTC.

The V and J genes are TRBV7-9 and TRBJ2-5, with a tentative D call TRBD1 (6 bases). Germline V CDR1 and CDR2: SEHNR, FQNEAQ (reference sequence). Trimming shortened V by 4 bases and J by 4 bases, and 19 bases separated the two germline ends. This CDR3 comprises 16 residues. Written as DNA, the CDR3 is TGTGCCAGCAGCTGGGGGCCTGGGCAGGGTGGAGAGACCCAGTACTTC. Encoded protein: CASSWGPGQGGETQYF. The entire variable domain, with the rest obtained from reference TRBV7-9 and TRBJ2-5, is as follows: DTGVSQNPRHKITKRGQNVTFRCDPISEHNRLYWYRQTLGQGPEFLTYFQNEAQLEKSRLLSDRFSAERPKGSFSTLEIQRTEQGDSAMYLCASSWGPGQGGETQYFGPGTRLLVL.

The chain is built from TRBV19 and TRBJ1-5, with unresolved D. V lost 10 bases, J lost 2 bases, and 9 bases lay in between. The germline CDR1 and CDR2 sequences are LNHDA and SQIVND (reference sequence). The length of the CDR3 is 12 residues. The CDR3 DNA sequence: TGTGCCATCGGAAGGGGCAATCAGCCCCAGCATTTT. Its protein is CAIGRGNQPQHF.

Ten or more counts support this clonotype. The chain uses TRBV7-8 and TRBJ1-2; the D is unclear. With 5 bases removed from V and 7 bases from J, the gap between germline ends came to 11 bases. The CDR3 extends over 12 amino acids. The V gene's germline CDR1 is SGHVS and CDR2 FQNEAQ. CDR3 nucleotides: TGTGCCAGCAGCCTGGTGGGATTTGGCTACACCTTC. This sequence encodes CASSLVGFGYTF.

This clonotype was observed many times. V usage is TRBV2 and J usage is TRBJ2-2, with 8 nucleotides matching TRBD2. V lost 6 bases to trimming and J lost 5 bases; unmatched junction nucleotides: 11. This CDR3 is built from 16 residues. CDR1 is SNHLY, CDR2 FYNNEI, per germline. The chain's CDR3 is CASREGLVMRTGELFF. For the CDR3, the DNA is TGTGCCAGCAGGGAGGGACTAGTAATGAGGACCGGGGAGCTGTTTTTT.

Ten or more counts support this clonotype. The gene calls are TRBV6-1 and TRBJ1-5, with TRBD1 matching over 7 bases. V was pared by 5 bases and J by 0 bases, with 4 bases of the junction left unmatched. The V gene's germline CDR1 is MNHNS and CDR2 SASEGT. CDR3 length equals 15 residues. The CDR3 reads CASSSGQYSNQPQHF. The CDR3, as DNA: TGTGCCAGCAGTTCGGGACAGTATAGCAATCAGCCCCAGCATTTT.

CDR3: CASSSIGPDTQYF. The CDR3 region has the DNA TGCGCCAGCAGCAGCATTGGGCCAGATACGCAGTATTTT. The chain links TRBV5-1 to TRBJ2-3, with unresolved D. This CDR3 has 13 amino acids. Germline assignment: CDR1 SGHRS and CDR2 YFSETQ. V shed 4 bases and J shed 4 bases, with 10 bases lying between them.

This clonotype was detected many times. The rearrangement links TRBV3-1 to TRBJ2-7, with TRBD2 matching 8 bases. Germline loops: CDR1 LGHDT, CDR2 YNNKEL (reference sequence). CDR3 length: 12 residues. Trimming cost V 6 bases and J 6 bases; bases outside gene matches: 4. As DNA, the CDR3 is TGTGCCAGCAGTCGACTAGCGTCCGAGCAGTACTTC. Protein: CASSRLASEQYF.

V usage is TRBV6-5 and J usage is TRBJ2-4; tentatively, D is TRBD2 (5 bases). The length of the CDR3 is 16 residues. Per germline, CDR1 MNHEY and CDR2 SVGAGI. The V end lost 2 bases, the J end lost 4 bases, and 15 bases lay between the germline ends. In DNA, the CDR3 is TGTGCCAGCAGTTACAGAGCGGAAGGGCTAAAAAACATTCAGTACTTC. Protein product: CASSYRAEGLKNIQYF.

This clonotype was seen repeatedly, ten times or more. The chain links TRBV9 to TRBJ2-1; 10 nucleotides align to TRBD2. The CDR3 is 17 residues long. Germline V gene lookup returns CDR1 SGDLS and CDR2 YYNGEE. V gave up 0 bases and J gave up 5 bases; unmatched junction bases: 8. The CDR3 DNA sequence: TGTGCCAGCAGCGTAGCTCCCCTAGCGGGAGATCACAATGAGCAGTTCTTC. Translated: CASSVAPLAGDHNEQFF.

The chain employs TRBV6-1 and TRBJ1-4; 8 bases line up with TRBD1. Germline V CDR1 and CDR2: MNHNS, SASEGT. V was pared by 8 bases and J by 6 bases, with 5 bases of the junction left unmatched. CDR3 length: 13 residues. DNA for the CDR3: TGTGCCAGCCAAACAGGGGGAGATGAAAAACTGTTTTTT. Residues: CASQTGGDEKLFF.

The rearrangement uses TRBV3-1 and TRBJ2-1; D is unclear. This CDR3 has 17 amino acids. The germline V gene encodes CDR1 LGHDT and CDR2 YNNKEL (reference sequence). Trimming removed 0 bases from V and 2 bases from J, with 14 bases in between. The CDR3 DNA reads as TGTGCCAGCAGCCAAGAACGATTAATCCCCACCTACAATGAGCAGTTCTTC. Translated, it gives CASSQERLIPTYNEQFF.

The chain joins TRBV6-1 to TRBJ2-7, with a possible D match to TRBD1 (5 bases). Deletions cut 5 bases from V and 3 bases from J, with 17 bases between. Germline V gene sequence: CDR1 MNHNS, CDR2 SASEGT. This CDR3 comprises 15 residues. CDR3 DNA: TGTGCCAGCAGTCTCCTATATGGGGCGGTCTACGAGCAGTACTTC. Its protein is CASSLLYGAVYEQYF.

J is TRBJ2-5 and V is TRBV20-1; unclear D gene. Germline lookup yields CDR1 DFQATT and CDR2 SNEGSKA (reference sequence). Trimming stripped 4 bases from V and 1 base from J, with 10 bases between. The CDR3 sequence is 13 residues long. The CDR3 loop reads CSAIGPGQETQYF. The CDR3 nucleotides are TGCAGTGCTATAGGACCGGGCCAAGAGACCCAGTACTTC.

V usage is TRBV7-9 and J usage is TRBJ2-7; the match to TRBD1 covers 12 bases. Germline lookup yields CDR1 SEHNR and CDR2 FQNEAQ (reference sequence). Trimming took 5 bases from V and 0 from J; bases not matched to a gene: 8. The CDR3 consists of 17 residues. The CDR3 bases are TGTGCCAGCAGCGCTGGGACAGGGGGCCAGAGCTCCTACGAGCAGTACTTC. This translates into CASSAGTGGQSSYEQYF.

A few counts support this clonotype. V is TRBV19 and J is TRBJ1-2; no reliable D call. CDR1 LNHDA and CDR2 SQIVND come from the germline V gene (reference sequence). Trimming removed 7 bases at V and 8 bases at J, with 14 bases between. There are 12 residues in the CDR3. This chain's CDR3 is CASTTDLGGYTF. Written as DNA, the CDR3 is TGTGCCAGTACCACGGACTTGGGCGGCTACACCTTC.

This chain uses TRBV12-3 or TRBV12-4 with TRBJ2-2; D may be TRBD1 (6 bases). The CDR3 has 17 amino acids. Trimming took 3 bases from V and 2 from J, leaving 16 bases between them. DNA of the CDR3: TGTGCCAGCAGTTTCTGGCACAGGGCTCGAAACACCGGGGAGCTGTTTTTT. It translates to CASSFWHRARNTGELFF.

In its sample, this clonotype was seen many times. The chain uses TRBV11-1 and TRBJ2-1; 9 bases match TRBD2. V was pared by 8 bases and J by 5 bases, with 7 bases of the junction left unmatched. The CDR3 runs to 14 residues. Looked up from germline, CDR1 is SGHAT and CDR2 is FQDESV (reference sequence). The CDR3 spells CASVGTSMNNEQFF. The CDR3 region has the DNA TGTGCCAGCGTCGGGACTAGCATGAACAATGAGCAGTTCTTC. Using reference TRBV11-1 and TRBJ2-1 for the parts outside the CDR3, the full variable domain is EAEVAQSPRYKITEKSQAVAFWCDPISGHATLYWYRQILGQGPELLVQFQDESVVDDSQLPKDRFSAERLKGVDSTLKIQPAELGDSAMYLCASVGTSMNNEQFFGPGTRLTVL.

The rearrangement uses TRBV12-3 or TRBV12-4 and TRBJ1-2; 7 nucleotides match TRBD1. The junction had 7 bases not matched to a gene; V was cut back by 3 bases and J by 3 bases. This CDR3 has 15 amino acids. CDR3 coding DNA: TGTGCCAGCAGTTTTCCCGAACAGGGGTACTATGGCTACACCTTC. It yields the protein CASSFPEQGYYGYTF.

This clonotype was recorded at least ten times. The V and J genes are TRBV7-8 and TRBJ2-3; no clear D gene. Trimming shortened V by 4 bases and J by 5 bases, and 10 bases separated the two germline ends. This CDR3 is built from 13 residues. The germline CDR1 and CDR2 sequences are SGHVS and FQNEAQ. Here the CDR3 reads CASSSGPIDTQYF. CDR3 nucleotides: TGTGCCAGCAGCTCAGGACCTATAGATACGCAGTATTTT.